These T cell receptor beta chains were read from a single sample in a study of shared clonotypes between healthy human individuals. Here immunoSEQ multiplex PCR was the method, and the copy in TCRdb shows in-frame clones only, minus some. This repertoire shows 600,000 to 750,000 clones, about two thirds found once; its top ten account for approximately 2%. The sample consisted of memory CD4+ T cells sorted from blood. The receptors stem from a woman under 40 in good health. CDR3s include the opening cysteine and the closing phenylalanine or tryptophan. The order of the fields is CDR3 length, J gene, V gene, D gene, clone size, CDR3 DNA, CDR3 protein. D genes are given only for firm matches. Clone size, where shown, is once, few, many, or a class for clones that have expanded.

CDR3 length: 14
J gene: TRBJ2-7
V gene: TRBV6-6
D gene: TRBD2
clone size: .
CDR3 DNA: TGTGCCAGCAGTTCTTCTAGCGGGACCTACGAGCAGTACTTC
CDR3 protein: CASSSSSGTYEQYF

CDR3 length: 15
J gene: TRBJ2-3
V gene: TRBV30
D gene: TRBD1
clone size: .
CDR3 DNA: TGTGCCTGGAGTGACAGGGGGCTAAGCACAGATACGCAGTATTTT
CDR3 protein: CAWSDRGLSTDTQYF

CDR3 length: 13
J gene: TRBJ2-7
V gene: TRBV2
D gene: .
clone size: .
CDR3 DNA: TGTGCCACCACACTAGACAGGACCTACGAGCAGTACTTC
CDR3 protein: CATTLDRTYEQYF

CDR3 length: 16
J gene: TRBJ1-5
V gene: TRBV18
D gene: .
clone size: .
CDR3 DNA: TGTGCCAGCTCACCACCGAACAATCGGGGCAATCAGCCCCAGCATTTT
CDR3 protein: CASSPPNNRGNQPQHF

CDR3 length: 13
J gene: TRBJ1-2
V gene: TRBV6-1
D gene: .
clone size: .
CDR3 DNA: TGTGCCAGCAGTGAATTTGGGACGCAGGGCTACACCTTC
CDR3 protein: CASSEFGTQGYTF

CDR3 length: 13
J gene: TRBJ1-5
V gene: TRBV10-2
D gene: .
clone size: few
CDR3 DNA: TGCGCCAGCAGTGATTATAGCAATCAGCCCCAGCATTTT
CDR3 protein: CASSDYSNQPQHF

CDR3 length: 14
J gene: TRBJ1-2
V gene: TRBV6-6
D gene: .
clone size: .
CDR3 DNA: TGTGCCAGCAGTCCCAGGGCGGGGAACTATGGCTACACCTTC
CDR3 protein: CASSPRAGNYGYTF

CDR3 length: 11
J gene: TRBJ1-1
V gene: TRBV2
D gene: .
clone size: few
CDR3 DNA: TGTGCCAGCAACAGGAGAACTGAAGCTTTCTTT
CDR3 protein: CASNRRTEAFF

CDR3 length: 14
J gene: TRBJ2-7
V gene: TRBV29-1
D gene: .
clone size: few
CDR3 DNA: TGCAGCGTTGGATCCGGACAGTCTAGAGACGAGCAGTACTTC
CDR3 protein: CSVGSGQSRDEQYF

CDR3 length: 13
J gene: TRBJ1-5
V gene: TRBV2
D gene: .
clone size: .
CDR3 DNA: TGTGCCAGCAGTGATCAGAGAAATCAGCCCCAGCATTTT
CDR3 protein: CASSDQRNQPQHF

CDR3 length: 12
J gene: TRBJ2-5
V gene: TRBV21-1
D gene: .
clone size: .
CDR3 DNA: TGTGCCAGCAACGGGGTGGCTGGGACCCAGTACTTC
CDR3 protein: CASNGVAGTQYF

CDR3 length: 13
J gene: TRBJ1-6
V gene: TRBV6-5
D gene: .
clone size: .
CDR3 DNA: TGTGCCAGCAGTGGGGATGCCTTGTGGCCCCTCCACTTT
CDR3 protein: CASSGDALWPLHF

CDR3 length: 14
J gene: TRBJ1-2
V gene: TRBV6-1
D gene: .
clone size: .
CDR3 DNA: TGTGCCAGCAGGGGCCAGGGGAGAAGCTATGGCTACACCTTC
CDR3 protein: CASRGQGRSYGYTF

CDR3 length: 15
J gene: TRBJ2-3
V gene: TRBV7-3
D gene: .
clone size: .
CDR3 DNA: TGTGCCAGCAGCTTAATGCCGGGAAGAACAGATACGCAGTATTTT
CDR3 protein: CASSLMPGRTDTQYF

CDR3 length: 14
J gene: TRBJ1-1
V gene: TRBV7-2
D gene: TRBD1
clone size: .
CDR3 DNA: TGTGCCAGCAGCTTAGGGACAGGGGACACTGAAGCTTTCTTT
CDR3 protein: CASSLGTGDTEAFF

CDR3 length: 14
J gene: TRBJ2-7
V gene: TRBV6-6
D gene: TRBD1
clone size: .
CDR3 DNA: TGTGCCAGCAGTTACGGACAGGGGGCCTACGAGCAGTACTTC
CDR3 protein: CASSYGQGAYEQYF

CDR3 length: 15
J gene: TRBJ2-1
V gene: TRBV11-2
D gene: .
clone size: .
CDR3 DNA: TGTGCCAGCAGCTTTACTCGGGGTCCGACCAATGAGCAGTTCTTC
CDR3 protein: CASSFTRGPTNEQFF

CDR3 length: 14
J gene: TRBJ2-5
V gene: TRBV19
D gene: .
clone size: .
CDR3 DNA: TGTGCCAGTTCAAGGGGGGCGGGAGAAGAGACCCAGTACTTC
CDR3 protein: CASSRGAGEETQYF

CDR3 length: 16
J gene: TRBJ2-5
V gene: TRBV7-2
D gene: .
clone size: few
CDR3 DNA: TGTGCCAGCAGCTTAGCTCGCAGTAACTTACAAGAGACCCAGTACTTC
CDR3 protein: CASSLARSNLQETQYF

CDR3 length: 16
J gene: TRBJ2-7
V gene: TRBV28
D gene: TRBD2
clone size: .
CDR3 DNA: TGTGCCAGCAGGGGACTAGCGGGAGTGTGGTCCTACGAGCAGTACTTC
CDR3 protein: CASRGLAGVWSYEQYF

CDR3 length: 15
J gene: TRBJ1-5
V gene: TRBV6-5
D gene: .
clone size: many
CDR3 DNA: TGTGCCAGCAGTTACTCGTGGGGAAGCAATCAGCCCCAGCATTTT
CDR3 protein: CASSYSWGSNQPQHF

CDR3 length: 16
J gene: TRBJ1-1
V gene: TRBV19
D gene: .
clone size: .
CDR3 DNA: TGTGCCAGTAGTATGGGCAGGACAGCTACATTCACTGAAGCTTTCTTT
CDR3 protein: CASSMGRTATFTEAFF

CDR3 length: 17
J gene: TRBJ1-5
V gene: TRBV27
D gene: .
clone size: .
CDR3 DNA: TGTGCCAGCAGTCGGGGGGGCGCGGGTATGGGCAATCAGCCCCAGCATTTT
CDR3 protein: CASSRGGAGMGNQPQHF

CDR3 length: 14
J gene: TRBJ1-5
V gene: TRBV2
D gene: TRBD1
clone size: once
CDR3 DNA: TGTGCCAGCAGTGGGACAGGGGAAACTCAGCCCCAGCATTTT
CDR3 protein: CASSGTGETQPQHF

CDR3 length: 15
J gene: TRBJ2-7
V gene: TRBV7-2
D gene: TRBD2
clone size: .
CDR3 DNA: TGTGCCAGCAGCTTAAATGTACTAGCGGGCTACGAGCAGTACTTC
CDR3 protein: CASSLNVLAGYEQYF

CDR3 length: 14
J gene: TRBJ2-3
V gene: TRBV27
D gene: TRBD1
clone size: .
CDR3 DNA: TGTGCCAGCAGAGACAGGGGGCTTGTAGATACGCAGTATTTT
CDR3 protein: CASRDRGLVDTQYF

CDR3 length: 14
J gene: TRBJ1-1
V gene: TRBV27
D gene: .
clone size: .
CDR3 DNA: TGTGCCAGCAGTTTTGGGGGATGGGGCACTGAAGCTTTCTTT
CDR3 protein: CASSFGGWGTEAFF

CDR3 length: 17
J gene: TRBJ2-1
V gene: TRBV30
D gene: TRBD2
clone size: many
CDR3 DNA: TGTGCCTGGAGTGGTCTAGCGGCAAAAAGCTCCTACAATGAGCAGTTCTTC
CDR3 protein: CAWSGLAAKSSYNEQFF

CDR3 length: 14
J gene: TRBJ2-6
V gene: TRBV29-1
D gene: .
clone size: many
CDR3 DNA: TGCAGCGTTGCGGAGAGGGCTGGGGCCAACGTCCTGACTTTC
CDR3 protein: CSVAERAGANVLTF

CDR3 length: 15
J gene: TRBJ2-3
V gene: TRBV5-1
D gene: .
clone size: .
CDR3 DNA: TGCGCCAGCAGCTTAAGGGCGGGGCCGGGGAATACGCAGTATTTT
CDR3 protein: CASSLRAGPGNTQYF

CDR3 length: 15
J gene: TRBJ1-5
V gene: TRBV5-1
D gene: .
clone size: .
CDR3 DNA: TGCGCCAGCAGCTTCTTCCCAAATAGCAATCAGCCCCAGCATTTT
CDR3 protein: CASSFFPNSNQPQHF

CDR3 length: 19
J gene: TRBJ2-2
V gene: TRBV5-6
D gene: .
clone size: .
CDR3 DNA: TGTGCCAGCAGCTTCCCAAACCGACGGGCATCGGGATACACCGGGGAGCTGTTTTTT
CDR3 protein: CASSFPNRRASGYTGELFF

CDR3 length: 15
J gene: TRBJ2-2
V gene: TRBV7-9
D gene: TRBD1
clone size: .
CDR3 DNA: TGTGCCAGCAGACAGGGGGCGCGGGACACCGGGGAGCTGTTTTTT
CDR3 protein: CASRQGARDTGELFF

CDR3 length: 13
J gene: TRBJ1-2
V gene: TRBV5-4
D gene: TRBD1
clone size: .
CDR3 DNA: TGTGCCAGCAGACGAACAGGGGGCTATGGCTACACCTTC
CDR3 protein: CASRRTGGYGYTF

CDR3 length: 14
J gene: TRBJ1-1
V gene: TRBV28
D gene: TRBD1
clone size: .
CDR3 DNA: TGTGCCAGCAGCCCGGGGACAGGAGTCACTGAAGCTTTCTTT
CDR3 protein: CASSPGTGVTEAFF

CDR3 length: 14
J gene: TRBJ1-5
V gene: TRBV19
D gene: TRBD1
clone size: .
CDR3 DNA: TGTGCCAGTAGTTTCGGGACAGTAAGGCAGCCCCAGCATTTT
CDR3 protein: CASSFGTVRQPQHF

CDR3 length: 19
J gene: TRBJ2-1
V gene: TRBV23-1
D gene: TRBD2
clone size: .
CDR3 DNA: TGCGCCAGCAGAGTAAAACGACTAGCGGGAGAATTCTCCTACAATGAGCAGTTCTTC
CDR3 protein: CASRVKRLAGEFSYNEQFF

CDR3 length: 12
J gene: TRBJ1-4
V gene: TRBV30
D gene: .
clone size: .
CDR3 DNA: TGTGCCTGGAGTGTCACAGGGGAAAAACTGTTTTTT
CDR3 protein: CAWSVTGEKLFF

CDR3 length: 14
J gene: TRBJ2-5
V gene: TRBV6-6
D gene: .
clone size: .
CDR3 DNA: TGTGCCAGCAGTTACGGGTGGGGGGCTGAAGCCCAGTACTTC
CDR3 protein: CASSYGWGAEAQYF

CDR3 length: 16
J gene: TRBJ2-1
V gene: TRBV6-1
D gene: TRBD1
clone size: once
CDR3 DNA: TGTGCCAGCAGTGAATTAGGGACAGGGGCCTACAATGAGCAGTTCTTC
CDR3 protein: CASSELGTGAYNEQFF

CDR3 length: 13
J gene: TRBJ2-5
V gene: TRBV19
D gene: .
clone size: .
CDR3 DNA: TGTGCCAGTAGTATACAGGGCCCAGAGACCCAGTACTTC
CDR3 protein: CASSIQGPETQYF

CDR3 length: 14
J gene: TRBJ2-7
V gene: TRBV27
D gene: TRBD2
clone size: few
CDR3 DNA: TGTGCCAGCAGTTTGGGGCTAGCGGGATACGAGCAGTACTTC
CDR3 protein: CASSLGLAGYEQYF

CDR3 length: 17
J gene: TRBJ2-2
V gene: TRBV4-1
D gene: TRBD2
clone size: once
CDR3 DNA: TGCGCCAGCAGCGCCAGAGGGACTAGCGGGAACACCGGGGAGCTGTTTTTT
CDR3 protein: CASSARGTSGNTGELFF

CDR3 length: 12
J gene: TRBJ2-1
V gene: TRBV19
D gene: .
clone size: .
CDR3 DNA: TGTGCCAGTAGCCCTGGCTACAATGAGCAGTTCTTC
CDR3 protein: CASSPGYNEQFF

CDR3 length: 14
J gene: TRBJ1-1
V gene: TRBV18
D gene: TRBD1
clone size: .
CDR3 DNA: TGTGCCGGCCGGACAGGGGAGATGAACACTGAAGCTTTCTTT
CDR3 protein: CAGRTGEMNTEAFF

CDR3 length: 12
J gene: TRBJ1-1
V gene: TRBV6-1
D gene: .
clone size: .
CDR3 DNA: TGTGCCAGCAGTAGGGACTCAGGAGGGGCTTTCTTT
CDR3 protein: CASSRDSGGAFF

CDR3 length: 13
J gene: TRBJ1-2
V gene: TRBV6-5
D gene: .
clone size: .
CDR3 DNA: TGTGCCAGCAGACGGGGGGGGCTCTATGGCTACACCTTC
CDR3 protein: CASRRGGLYGYTF

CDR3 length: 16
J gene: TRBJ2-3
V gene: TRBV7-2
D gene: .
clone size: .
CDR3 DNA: TGTGCCAGCAGAATAAATGGAGTACAACGCACAGATACGCAGTATTTT
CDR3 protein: CASRINGVQRTDTQYF

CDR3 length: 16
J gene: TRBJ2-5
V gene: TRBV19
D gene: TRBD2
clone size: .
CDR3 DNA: TGTGCCAGTAGTCCTGACCTCGGGGGAGGGCAGGAGACCCAGTACTTC
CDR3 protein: CASSPDLGGGQETQYF

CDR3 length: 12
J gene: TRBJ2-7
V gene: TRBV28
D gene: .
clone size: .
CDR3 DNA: TGTGCCAGCACACATCACCGATACGAGCAGTACTTC
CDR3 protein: CASTHHRYEQYF

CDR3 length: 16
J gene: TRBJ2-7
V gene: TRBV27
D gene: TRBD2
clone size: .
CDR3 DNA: TGTGCCAGCAGCCCCCGAACGGCGGGAGCGAACTACGAGCAGTACTTC
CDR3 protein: CASSPRTAGANYEQYF

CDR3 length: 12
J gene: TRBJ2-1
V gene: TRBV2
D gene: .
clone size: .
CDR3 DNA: TGTGCCAGCAGTGAATTTGCCGTTGAGCAGTTCTTC
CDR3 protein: CASSEFAVEQFF

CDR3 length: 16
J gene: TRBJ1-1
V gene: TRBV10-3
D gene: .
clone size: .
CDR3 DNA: TGTGCCATCAGTGGGACCCACGGGGGAGTGAACACTGAAGCTTTCTTT
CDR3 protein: CAISGTHGGVNTEAFF

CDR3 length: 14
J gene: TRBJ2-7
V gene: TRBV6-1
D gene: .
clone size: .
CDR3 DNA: TGTGCCAGCAGTCCCCCTGATGCCGTCCACGAGCAGTACTTC
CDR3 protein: CASSPPDAVHEQYF

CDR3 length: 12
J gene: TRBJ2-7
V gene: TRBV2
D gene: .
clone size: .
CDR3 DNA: TGTGCCAGCAGTCAGGAGACCCGGGAGCAGTACTTC
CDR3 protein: CASSQETREQYF

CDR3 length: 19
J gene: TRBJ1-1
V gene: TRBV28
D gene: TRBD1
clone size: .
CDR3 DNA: TGTGCCAGCACCGGACCCTCCGGGACAGGGGGACCCATGAACACTGAAGCTTTCTTT
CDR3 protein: CASTGPSGTGGPMNTEAFF

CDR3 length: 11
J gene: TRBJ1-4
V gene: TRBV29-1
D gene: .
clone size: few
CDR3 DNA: TGCAGCGTTGTCGTAACCGAAAAACTGTTTTTT
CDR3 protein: CSVVVTEKLFF

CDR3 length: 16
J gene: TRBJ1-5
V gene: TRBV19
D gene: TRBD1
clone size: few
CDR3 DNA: TGTGCCAGTAGTACCCTGGGACAGGGAGAACATCAGCCCCAGCATTTT
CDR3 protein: CASSTLGQGEHQPQHF

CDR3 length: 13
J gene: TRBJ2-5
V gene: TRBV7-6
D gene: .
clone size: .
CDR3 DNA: TGTGCCAGCAGCTTAAGCCGGGAAGAGACCCAGTACTTC
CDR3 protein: CASSLSREETQYF

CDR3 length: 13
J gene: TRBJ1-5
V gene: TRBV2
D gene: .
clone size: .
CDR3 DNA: TGTGCCAGCAGCGCCGGGACCCATCAGCCCCAGCATTTT
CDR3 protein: CASSAGTHQPQHF